This record looks at one TCR beta chain sequence and its context. Its antigen is as yet unknown. Germline V gene data show CDR1 as SGHNT and CDR2 as YENEEA. Trimming shortened V by 1 base and J by 0 bases, and 12 bases separated the two germline ends. The CDR3 runs 17 residues. Time point reported: cycle 4 day 1 (C4D1), after more than five weeks of nivolumab. With no exception, relapse followed autologous stem cell transplantation in all patients, and brentuximab vedotin exposure varied. The data were produced by immunoSEQ multiplex PCR, yet TCRdb's version contains in-frame clones alone and is incomplete. This table has about 60,000 clones, roughly nine tenths appearing once. The data were obtained in a study of PD-1 blockade in classical Hodgkin lymphoma. Study conclusions and caveats: TCR diversity in CD4+, not CD8+, cells rose significantly by C4D1. Complete responders started with a diversity level that resembled newly diagnosed patients at baseline.

The chain links TRBV11-3 to TRBJ2-2; D could derive from TRBD1 or TRBD2 (6 bases each). The material sequenced was peripheral blood mononuclear cells (PBMCs), taken before the fourth cycle of nivolumab. The clonotype originates from a human donor with classical Hodgkin lymphoma. In nucleotides, the CDR3 is TGTGCCAGCAGCTTAGGGGGGGACACCTCGAACACCGGGGAGCTGTTTTTT. Amino acids: CASSLGGDTSNTGELFF.